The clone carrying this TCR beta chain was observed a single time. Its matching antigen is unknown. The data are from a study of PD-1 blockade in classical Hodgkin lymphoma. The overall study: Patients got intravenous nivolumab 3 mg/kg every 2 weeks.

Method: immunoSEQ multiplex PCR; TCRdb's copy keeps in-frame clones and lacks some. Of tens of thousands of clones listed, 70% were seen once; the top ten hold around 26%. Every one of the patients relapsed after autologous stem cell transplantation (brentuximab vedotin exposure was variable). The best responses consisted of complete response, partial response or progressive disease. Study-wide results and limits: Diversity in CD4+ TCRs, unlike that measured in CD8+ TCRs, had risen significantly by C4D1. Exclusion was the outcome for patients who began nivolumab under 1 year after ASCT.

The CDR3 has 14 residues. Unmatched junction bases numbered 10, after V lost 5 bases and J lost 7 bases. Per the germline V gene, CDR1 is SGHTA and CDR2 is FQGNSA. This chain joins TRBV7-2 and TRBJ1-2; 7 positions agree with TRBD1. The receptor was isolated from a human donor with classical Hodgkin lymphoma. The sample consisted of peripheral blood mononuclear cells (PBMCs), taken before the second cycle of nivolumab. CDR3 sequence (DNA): TGTGCCAGCAGCACCGGGACAGTCACGGGTGGCTACACCTTC. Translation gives CASSTGTVTGGYTF. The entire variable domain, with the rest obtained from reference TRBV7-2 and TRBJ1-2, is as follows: GAGVSQSPSNKVTEKGKDVELRCDPISGHTALYWYRQSLGQGLEFLIYFQGNSAPDKSGLPSDRFSAERTGGSVSTLTIQRTQQEDSAVYLCASSTGTVTGGYTFGSGTRLTVV.